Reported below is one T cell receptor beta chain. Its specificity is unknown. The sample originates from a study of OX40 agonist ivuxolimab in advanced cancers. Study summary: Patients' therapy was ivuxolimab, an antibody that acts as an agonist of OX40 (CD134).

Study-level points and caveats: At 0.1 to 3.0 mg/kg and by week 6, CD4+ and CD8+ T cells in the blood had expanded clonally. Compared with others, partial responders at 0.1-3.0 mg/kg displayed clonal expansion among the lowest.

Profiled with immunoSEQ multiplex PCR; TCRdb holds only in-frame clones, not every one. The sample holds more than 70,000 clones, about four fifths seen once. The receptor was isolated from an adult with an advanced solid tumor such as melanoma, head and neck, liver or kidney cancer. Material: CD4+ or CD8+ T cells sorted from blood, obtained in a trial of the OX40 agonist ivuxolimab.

For the CDR3, the DNA is TGTGCCAGCAGCTTAGCACAGCAAGAGACCCAGTACTTC. Protein product: CASSLAQQETQYF. J is TRBJ2-5 and V is TRBV7-7; D unclear. The CDR3 consists of 13 residues. V lost 0 bases, J lost 2 bases, and 4 bases lay in between. Germline CDR1 reads SSHAT; CDR2 reads FNYEAQ (reference sequence).